The TCR beta chain under discussion was sequenced for a study of identical twins. In this sample, this clonotype turned up many times. The CDR3 has 13 amino acids. Germline V gene data show CDR1 as LNHDA and CDR2 as SQIVND (reference sequence). The V end lost 6 bases, the J end lost 7 bases, and 13 bases lay between the germline ends. TCRdb independently ran MiXCR on the 5' RACE reads; one entry per CDR3 protein. Of under 350,000 distinct CDR3 sequences listed, roughly 9.8% are singletons. The sample also formed part of further work on yellow fever vaccine responses in identical twins.

The clonotype comes from a woman aged 18-35 years in good health. What was sequenced was CD8+ T cells sorted from blood. The chain is built from TRBV19 and TRBJ2-1; D unclear. CDR3 protein: CASSQGMGNEQFF. Here the CDR3 DNA reads TGTGCCAGTAGCCAAGGGATGGGGAATGAGCAGTTCTTC.